These T cell receptor beta chains were read from a single sample in a study of T cells after yellow fever vaccination. One entry per CDR3 protein results from TCRdb running MiXCR on the 5' RACE reads. Of around 230,000 distinct CDR3 sequences listed, less than 7.5% are singletons. The sequences come from CD4+ T cells sorted from PBMCs, collected on the day of the yellow fever booster vaccination. The receptor set was obtained from a man aged 30 to 39 who received the YFV17D yellow fever vaccine. Each CDR3 is given with its conserved first and last residue. D genes are given only for firm matches. A row's size may be missing; if present it is once, few, many or a size class.

V: TRBV7-2
size: .
J: TRBJ2-5
D: TRBD1
CDR3: CASSSRRQGQRETQYF
DNA: TGTGCCAGCAGCTCCCGCCGACAGGGGCAGCGAGAGACCCAGTACTTC

V: TRBV4-3
size: many
J: TRBJ2-1
D: TRBD2
CDR3: CASSPGTRVNEQFF
DNA: TGCGCCAGCAGCCCCGGGACTAGGGTTAATGAGCAGTTCTTC

V: TRBV5-5
size: few
J: TRBJ2-7
D: TRBD1
CDR3: CASSTGQNSYEQYF
DNA: TGTGCCAGCAGCACGGGACAGAACTCCTACGAGCAGTACTTC

V: TRBV11-2
size: many
J: TRBJ1-1
D: .
CDR3: CASSLVFYTEAFF
DNA: TGTGCCAGCAGCTTAGTTTTTTACACTGAAGCTTTCTTT

V: TRBV7-2
size: few
J: TRBJ2-5
D: .
CDR3: CASTPPNSGETQYF
DNA: TGTGCCAGCACCCCCCCGAACTCAGGGGAGACCCAGTACTTC

V: TRBV24-1
size: many
J: TRBJ1-5
D: .
CDR3: CATSLNGEQPQHF
DNA: TGTGCCACCAGTTTAAACGGTGAACAGCCCCAGCATTTT

V: TRBV20-1
size: few
J: TRBJ2-3
D: TRBD2
CDR3: CSAGLAGGTDTQYF
DNA: TGCAGTGCTGGACTAGCGGGAGGGACAGATACGCAGTATTTT

V: TRBV4-3
size: few
J: TRBJ2-6
D: .
CDR3: CASSQGLAGANVLTF
DNA: TGCGCCAGCAGCCAAGGGTTGGCTGGGGCCAACGTCCTGACTTTC

V: TRBV27
size: few
J: TRBJ1-5
D: .
CDR3: CASSSRDGYSNQPQHF
DNA: TGTGCCAGCAGTTCCCGGGACGGATATAGCAATCAGCCCCAGCATTTT

V: TRBV4-2
size: .
J: TRBJ2-7
D: TRBD1
CDR3: CASSQDIGLGGDRASEQYF
DNA: TGTGCCAGCAGCCAAGATATTGGTCTTGGGGGGGACAGGGCCTCCGAGCAGTACTTC

V: TRBV11-2
size: .
J: TRBJ2-7
D: TRBD2
CDR3: CASSPRTSASSYEQYF
DNA: TGTGCCAGCAGCCCCCGGACTAGCGCTAGCTCCTACGAGCAGTACTTC

V: TRBV29-1
size: many
J: TRBJ2-5
D: .
CDR3: CSVEEASSGTQYF
DNA: TGCAGCGTTGAAGAGGCCTCTTCAGGGACCCAGTACTTC

V: TRBV6-2/TRBV6-3
size: many
J: TRBJ2-1
D: TRBD2
CDR3: CASSLGLAGGGEFF
DNA: TGTGCCAGCAGTTTGGGACTAGCGGGAGGAGGGGAGTTCTTC

V: TRBV7-2
size: .
J: TRBJ2-7
D: .
CDR3: CASKRTGNNYEQYF
DNA: TGTGCCAGCAAGAGGACTGGCAATAACTACGAGCAGTACTTC

V: TRBV6-2/TRBV6-3
size: few
J: TRBJ2-5
D: .
CDR3: CASRTGETQYF
DNA: TGTGCCAGCAGGACGGGTGAGACCCAGTACTTC

V: TRBV9
size: .
J: TRBJ2-3
D: TRBD2
CDR3: CASTRNSRVVAGVGTDTQYF
DNA: TGTGCCAGCACCCGGAACTCGAGGGTGGTAGCGGGAGTTGGCACAGATACGCAGTATTTT

V: TRBV12-3/TRBV12-4
size: many
J: TRBJ1-2
D: TRBD1
CDR3: CASSLQGAKDGYTF
DNA: TGTGCCAGCAGTTTACAGGGGGCTAAGGATGGCTACACCTTC

V: TRBV11-1
size: few
J: TRBJ2-7
D: .
CDR3: CASSPGQGSYFEQYF
DNA: TGTGCCAGCAGCCCTGGGCAGGGGTCTTACTTTGAGCAGTACTTC

V: TRBV27
size: .
J: TRBJ2-1
D: TRBD2
CDR3: CASSGLAGPRVF
DNA: TGTGCCAGCAGTGGACTAGCGGGACCGAGAGTCTTC

V: TRBV12-3/TRBV12-4
size: few
J: TRBJ2-1
D: .
CDR3: CASSPGTGRDHNEQFF
DNA: TGTGCCAGCAGTCCAGGGACCGGTAGGGACCACAATGAGCAGTTCTTC

V: TRBV4-1
size: few
J: TRBJ2-1
D: TRBD2
CDR3: CASSQDPSGGYNEQFF
DNA: TGCGCCAGCAGCCAAGACCCTAGCGGGGGCTACAATGAGCAGTTCTTC